This note documents a single T cell receptor beta chain sequence. This record belongs to a study of PD-L1 blockade in urothelial cancer. Study context: At some point between 2013 and 2014 therapy began: atezolizumab 1,200 mg intravenously every 3 weeks. Timepoints chosen for blood analysis were 3 weeks (second dose) and 6 weeks after treatment start. Per blood sample, T cells had a median of approximately 150,000.

Locally advanced or metastatic urothelial carcinoma affected the patients. Generated by immunoSEQ multiplex PCR, the TCRdb table keeps only in-frame clones and is missing some. This sample has 70,000 or so clones, with around nine tenths found just once. The CDR3 consists of 13 residues. V gave up 4 bases and J gave up 4 bases, with 8 bases separating them. CDR1 is MNHEY, CDR2 SMNVEV, per germline (reference sequence). The genes are TRBV27 and TRBJ2-1, with a possible D match to TRBD1 (6 bases). The sample consisted of PBMCs, taken around atezolizumab (anti-PD-L1) treatment. The TCR sequence derives from a man between 60 and 70 years old with urothelial cancer. In DNA, the CDR3 is TGTGCCAGCAGTTACCAGGGGTACAATGAGCAGTTCTTC. It yields the protein CASSYQGYNEQFF.